This TCR beta chain appears in the sequencing data of a study of T cells in Graves' hyperthyroidism and ophthalmopathy. Study-wide context: Peripheral blood was drawn at first diagnosis, prior to all treatment. Broader study findings: Blood also contained most expanded thyroid clonotypes above 0.001.

TCR beta CDR3 regions were amplified from RNA. With the HTBI primer set, the TCR CDR3 went through a first round of RT-PCR. TCRdb reprocessed the multiplex PCR reads via MiXCR and lists one record per CDR3 protein. The data hold about 620,000 distinct CDR3 sequences, with 16% observed a single time. This clonotype was seen ten or more times. Its cognate antigen is unknown. These patients, aged 18 to 65, had recently diagnosed hyperthyroidism lasting under 2 months. Patients with uncontrolled infections, other autoimmune diseases, pregnancy or lactation were excluded. This TCR derives from a woman under 40 with Graves' hyperthyroidism. The material sequenced was blood.

In DNA form, the CDR3 reads TGTGCCAGCAGTTCTAGCGGCCGGAGCTCCTACGAGCAGTACTTC. It is translated as CASSSSGRSSYEQYF. The chain links TRBV7-2 to TRBJ2-7; 7 nucleotides match TRBD2. The CDR3 totals 15 residues. The V gene end was trimmed by 6 bases and the J gene end by 0 bases; junction bases not matched to a gene: 8. The germline V gene encodes CDR1 SGHTA and CDR2 FQGNSA.